This TCR beta chain stems from a study of CD8 T cells in Susac syndrome. The study, taken as a whole, reports: TCR sequencing and HLA analysis covered a relatively small number of individuals.

TEMRA cells were enriched by FACS, and CD4+ and CD8+ T cells were negatively isolated. Worth noting for this clonotype: The antigen remains unidentified.

Random hexamers served to reverse transcribe roughly 0.5 to 1 ug RNA. Amplification of the TCR beta CDR3 was carried out by immunoSEQ multiplex PCR, which spanned a total of 54 Vbeta and 13 Jbeta segments. TCRdb used MiXCR to reprocess the immunoSEQ multiplex PCR reads, holding one entry per CDR3 protein. The table includes about 200,000 distinct CDR3 sequences, 90% to 97% detected once. The germline V and J ends were trimmed by 1 base and 7 bases, with 8 bases remaining between them. The germline CDR1 and CDR2 sequences are SEHNR and FQNEAQ (reference sequence). This CDR3 region has 14 residues. V gene TRBV7-9 combines with J gene TRBJ1-6; no reliable D call. The receptor was derived from a human donor with multiple sclerosis. The sequencing sample was made of CD4+ T cells from PBMCs. CDR3 sequence (DNA): TGTGCCAGCAGCTTAGATCTTGGGAATTCACCCCTCCACTTT. The encoded protein is CASSLDLGNSPLHF.